Sequencing of this T cell receptor (beta chain) was carried out in a study of response to subunit inactivated influenza vaccine. TCRdb used MiXCR to reprocess the RT-PCR reads, holding one entry per CDR3 protein. The table has about 610,000 distinct CDR3 sequences, around 15% seen once; the top ten hold around 10%. This clonotype has a count of ten or more. V lost 4 bases, J lost 5 bases, and 12 bases lay in between. Germline V gives CDR1 MNHEY, CDR2 SVGEGT. The CDR3 runs to 14 residues. The rearrangement links TRBV6-2 or TRBV6-3 to TRBJ1-5; D is uncertain. The receptor was isolated from a man aged 50 to 59 who received an inactivated influenza vaccine. Specimen: PBMCs from blood, collected approximately 13 days after vaccination. CDR3 nucleotides: TGTGCCAGCAGTTTCAGCCAGGTCTATCAGCCCCAGCATTTT. Translating gives CASSFSQVYQPQHF.